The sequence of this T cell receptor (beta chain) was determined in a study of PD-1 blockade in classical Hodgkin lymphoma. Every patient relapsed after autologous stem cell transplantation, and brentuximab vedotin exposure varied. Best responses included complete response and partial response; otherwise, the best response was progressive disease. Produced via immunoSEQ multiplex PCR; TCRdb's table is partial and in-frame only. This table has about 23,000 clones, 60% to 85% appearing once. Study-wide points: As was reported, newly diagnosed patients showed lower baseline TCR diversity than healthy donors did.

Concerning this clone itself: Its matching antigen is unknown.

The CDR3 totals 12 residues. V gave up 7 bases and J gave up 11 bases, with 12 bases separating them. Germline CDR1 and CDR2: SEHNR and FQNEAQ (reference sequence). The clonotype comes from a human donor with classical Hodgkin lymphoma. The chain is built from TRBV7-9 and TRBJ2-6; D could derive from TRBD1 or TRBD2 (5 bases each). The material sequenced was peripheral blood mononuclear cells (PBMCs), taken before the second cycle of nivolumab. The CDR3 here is CASTRGLDVLTF. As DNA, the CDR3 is TGTGCCAGCACCCGGGGCCTCGACGTCCTGACTTTC.